This TCR beta chain was obtained from a study of blood T cells in healthy people across ages. This clonotype was counted many times. CDR1 SQVTM and CDR2 ANQGSEA come from the germline V gene. CDR3 length equals 13 residues. Trimming left V 3 bases short and J 2 bases short, with 9 bases between. Sample-barcoded 5' priming and a J-beta primer mix drove a second PCR of about 6 to 12 cycles. TCRdb ran MiXCR on the 5' RACE reads and lists one entry per CDR3 protein. The data contain 800,000 to 1,000,000 distinct CDR3 sequences, 48% of them seen just once; the ten biggest clones take up over 10%. The sequenced material came from blood. The chain uses TRBV29-1 and TRBJ2-3; D not certain. This receptor was taken from a man in his thirties or forties in good health. This CDR3 is CSVDSTYTDTQYF. The CDR3 DNA reads TGCAGCGTTGACAGTACCTACACAGATACGCAGTATTTT.